This TCR beta chain is from a study of cytomegalovirus exposure and HLA in healthy donors. Points from the study as a whole: Presence/absence analyses assumed roughly uniform sequencing depth across donors, which may not hold.

Note on this clone: As yet, its antigen is unknown.

PCR involved 60 Vbeta and 13 Jbeta primers. Using immunoSEQ multiplex PCR, the repertoire was profiled, and TCRdb retains in-frame clones only, with some absent. Of under 150,000 clones in the sample, roughly 80% were seen once. The sequencing sample was made of PBMCs. The source of this sequence is a woman between 35 and 50 years old in good health and CMV-seropositive.

The DNA of the CDR3 is TGCGCCAGCAAGCCAGGACACACGTACCAAGAGACCCAGTACTTC. Translation gives CASKPGHTYQETQYF. The chain has TRBV5-1 and TRBJ2-5; tentative D call: TRBD1 (5 bases). CDR1 is SGHRS, CDR2 YFSETQ, per germline. The germline V and J ends were trimmed by 6 bases and 0 bases, with 15 bases remaining between them. The CDR3 contains 15 residues.